This record covers a single T cell receptor beta chain. The antigen remains undetermined. This sample stems from a study of tumor-infiltrating lymphocytes in glioblastoma multiforme. Between the trimmed V and J ends, which lost 4 bases and 3 bases, there was a span of 7 bases. The CDR3 sequence is 12 residues long. Germline V lookup: CDR1 SQVTM, CDR2 ANQGSEA. General study findings and limits: Clone frequencies may be distorted by unequal TCR transcripts per cell.

Three nested ARM-PCR rounds with V-beta and C-beta primers built TCRB libraries. Unique molecular identifiers were not described for the libraries. TCRdb reanalysed the multiplex PCR reads using MiXCR and keeps one entry per CDR3 protein. This table holds around 13,000 distinct CDR3 sequences, roughly 70% found once. J is TRBJ2-1 and V is TRBV29-1; D remains ambiguous. The source of this sequence is a male donor with glioblastoma. Sequenced material: brain tumor tissue. DNA for the CDR3: TGCAGCGTTGGGATCGTCTACAATGAGCAGTTCTTC. This sequence encodes CSVGIVYNEQFF.